The 15 T cell receptor beta chains below all came from one sample that was sequenced in a study of shared clonotypes between healthy human individuals. TCRdb keeps only in-frame clones here, not all; method: immunoSEQ multiplex PCR. The sample contains 2 million to 2.5 million clones, approximately 90% of which appear only once. The sequenced sample consisted of naive CD4+ T cells from PBMCs. Stated subset: CD45RA+ positively selected. The receptor set was obtained from a man younger than 30 in good health. Some clones in this sample may be carry-over from other donors' samples.

This clone was recorded at least ten times. J is TRBJ1-1 and V is TRBV2, with a tentative D call TRBD1 (5 bases). There are 13 residues in the CDR3. Germline V CDR1 and CDR2: SNHLY, FYNNEI. The germline V and J ends were trimmed by 7 bases and 4 bases, with 13 bases remaining between them. For the CDR3, the DNA is TGTGCCAGCATGTCGCAGGGACTCACTGAAGCTTTCTTT. Its translation: CASMSQGLTEAFF.

V and J are TRBV7-6 and TRBJ1-4; D is undetermined. This CDR3 is 13 amino acids long. Trimming cost V 6 bases and J 8 bases, with 13 bases left between them. CDR1 SGHVS and CDR2 FNYEAQ come from the germline V gene. The CDR3 here is CASSNAQGEKLFF. The CDR3 DNA sequence: TGTGCCAGCAGTAACGCACAAGGAGAAAAACTGTTTTTT.

V and J are TRBV28 and TRBJ2-3; tentatively, D is TRBD2 (6 bases). The CDR3 is 16 amino acids. Germline lookup yields CDR1 MDHEN and CDR2 SYDVKM. V was pared by 3 bases and J by 6 bases, with 19 bases between. CDR3 protein: CASSLVGSRKGDTQYF. For the CDR3, the DNA is TGTGCCAGCAGTTTGGTCGGGAGCCGGAAGGGGGATACGCAGTATTTT.

The chain is built from TRBV7-9 and TRBJ2-3; either TRBD1 or TRBD2 may supply D (7 bases each). The length of the CDR3 is 17 residues. V was cut by 8 bases and J by 5 bases, with 26 bases left in between. Per the germline V gene, CDR1 is SEHNR and CDR2 is FQNEAQ (reference sequence). CDR3 DNA: TGTGCCAGCCGAAGGGGGCTCGTCTTTGCGGGAGAAGATACGCAGTATTTT. Translation: CASRRGLVFAGEDTQYF.

Details on this clone: At one boundary the junction diverges from the germline segment, which might be a read error. The chain has TRBV6-6 and TRBJ2-1; D unclear. Germline values: CDR1 MNHNY, CDR2 SVGAGI (reference sequence). This CDR3 contains 10 residues. The CDR3 region is CASSGPLQIF. As DNA, the CDR3 is TGTGCCAGCAGTGGGCCTCTCCAAATCTTC.

Of note for this clone: The sample carries other DNA sequences with the same CDR3. The chain couples TRBV28 to TRBJ1-2; a possible D gene is TRBD1 (6 bases). There are 12 residues in the CDR3. In germline, CDR1 is MDHEN, CDR2 SYDVKM. Trimming removed 3 bases from V and 8 bases from J, with 10 bases in between. DNA of the CDR3: TGTGCCAGCAGTTTGGCAGGGGCCGGCTACACCTTC. This codes for CASSLAGAGYTF.

This clone has a handful of counts. The chain recombines TRBV28 with TRBJ1-3; D might be TRBD1 (6 bases). This CDR3 has 15 residues. V lost 6 bases, J lost 1 base, and 13 bases lay in between. The germline gives CDR1 MDHEN, CDR2 SYDVKM. CDR3 in DNA: TGTGCCAGCAGCACAGGGAGACGATCTGGAAACACCATATATTTT. It is translated as CASSTGRRSGNTIYF.

The J gene is TRBJ2-5, the V gene TRBV28, with D perhaps matching TRBD2 (5 bases). The V gene's germline CDR1 is MDHEN and CDR2 SYDVKM. Between the trimmed V and J ends, which lost 8 bases and 0 bases, there was a span of 10 bases. The CDR3 has 13 residues. In nucleotides, the CDR3 is TGTGCCAGCGGTACGGGAAACCAAGAGACCCAGTACTTC. It yields the protein CASGTGNQETQYF.

This rearrangement joins TRBV6-5 to TRBJ1-5; no reliable D call. The CDR3 has 13 amino acids. Trimming pared 4 bases from V and 2 bases from J, leaving 6 bases between. Germline values: CDR1 MNHEY, CDR2 SVGAGI. The CDR3 loop is CASSLLRNQPQHF. The CDR3 coding sequence is TGTGCCAGCAGTTTATTGCGCAATCAGCCCCAGCATTTT.

Of note for this clone: Other DNA variants within this sample encode the same CDR3. The chain links TRBV9 to TRBJ1-1, with D perhaps TRBD1 (5 bases). V was cut by 1 base and J by 1 base, with 8 bases left in between. In germline, CDR1 is SGDLS, CDR2 YYNGEE. CDR3 size: 14 residues. CDR3 DNA sequence: TGTGCCAGCAGCGTAACAGGAGGGAACACTGAAGCTTTCTTT. Translation gives CASSVTGGNTEAFF.

This chain uses TRBV18 with TRBJ1-5; 9 bases match TRBD1. V shed 6 bases and J 5 bases; nucleotides not matched to a gene: 5. Germline CDR1 is KGHSH and CDR2 is LQKENI. This CDR3 has 14 amino acids. The CDR3 is CASSEQGADQPQHF. As DNA, the CDR3 is TGTGCCAGCTCGGAACAGGGGGCAGATCAGCCCCAGCATTTT.

CDR3 DNA sequence: TGTGCCAGCAGCTTGAGGGGGGCCGAGAACATTCAGTACTTC. The encoded protein is CASSLRGAENIQYF. The chain uses TRBV5-4 and TRBJ2-4; TRBD1 or TRBD2 may be the D gene (6 bases each). The CDR3 is 14 amino acids. Germline V gene sequence: CDR1 SGHNT, CDR2 YYREEE (reference sequence). Trimming removed 1 base from V and 7 bases from J, with 12 bases in between.

This clone appeared a single time. The V gene is TRBV5-1, the J gene TRBJ2-5; TRBD1 agrees at 7 bases. Trimming took 0 bases from V and 5 from J; bases not matched to a gene: 7. This CDR3 has 15 amino acids. Germline CDR1 and CDR2: SGHRS and YFSETQ. CDR3 amino acids: CASSLAGTAHETQYF. For the CDR3, the DNA is TGCGCCAGCAGCTTGGCTGGGACAGCCCACGAGACCCAGTACTTC.

The chain is built from TRBV18 and TRBJ1-2; D uncertain. This CDR3 is 13 amino acids long. Germline V gene lookup returns CDR1 KGHSH and CDR2 LQKENI. Trimming left V 8 bases short and J 1 base short, with 11 bases between. CDR3: CASQPDRNYGYTF. For the CDR3, the DNA is TGTGCCAGCCAACCCGACCGTAACTATGGCTACACCTTC.

CDR3 sequence (DNA): TGTGCCAGCAGCTTAGTGGGTACCGGGACAGTTGGCACCGGGGAGCTGTTTTTT. Translated: CASSLVGTGTVGTGELFF. The V and J genes are TRBV7-9 and TRBJ2-2, with 7 nucleotides matching TRBD1. The CDR3 totals 18 residues. The J segment lost 4 bases and the V segment lost 1 base, leaving 12 bases of the junction unmatched. Germline CDR1 is SEHNR and CDR2 is FQNEAQ (reference sequence).